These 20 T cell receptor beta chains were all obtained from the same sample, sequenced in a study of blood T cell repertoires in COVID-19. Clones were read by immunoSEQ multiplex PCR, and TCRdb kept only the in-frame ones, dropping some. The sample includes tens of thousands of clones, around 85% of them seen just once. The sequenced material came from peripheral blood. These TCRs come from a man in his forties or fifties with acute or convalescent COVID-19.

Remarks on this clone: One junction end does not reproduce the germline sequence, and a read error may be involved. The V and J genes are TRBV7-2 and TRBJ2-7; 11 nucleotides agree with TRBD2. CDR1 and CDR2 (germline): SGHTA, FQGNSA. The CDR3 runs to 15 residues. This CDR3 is CASSLAGGDTYEQYF. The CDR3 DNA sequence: TGTGCCAGCAGTTTAGCGGGGGGGGACACCTACGAGCAGTACTTC.

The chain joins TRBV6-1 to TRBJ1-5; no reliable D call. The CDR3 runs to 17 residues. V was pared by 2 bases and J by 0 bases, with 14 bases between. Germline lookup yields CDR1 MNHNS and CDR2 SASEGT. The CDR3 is CASSEYARSSSNQPQHF. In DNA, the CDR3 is TGTGCCAGCAGTGAATACGCTAGGTCGAGTAGCAATCAGCCCCAGCATTTT.

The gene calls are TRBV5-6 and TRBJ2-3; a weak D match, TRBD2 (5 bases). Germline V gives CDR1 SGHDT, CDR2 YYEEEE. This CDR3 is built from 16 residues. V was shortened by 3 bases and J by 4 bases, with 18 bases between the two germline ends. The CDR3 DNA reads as TGTGCCAGCAGCTCGACGCTGCTTAGCGCCGCAGATACGCAGTATTTT. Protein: CASSSTLLSAADTQYF.

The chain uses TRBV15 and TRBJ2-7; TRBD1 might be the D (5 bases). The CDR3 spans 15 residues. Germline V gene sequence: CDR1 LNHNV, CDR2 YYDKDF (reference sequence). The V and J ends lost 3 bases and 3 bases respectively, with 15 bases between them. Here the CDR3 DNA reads TGTGCCACCAGCAGTCAAAGGGGTAGAGTCTACGAGCAGTACTTC. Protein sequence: CATSSQRGRVYEQYF.

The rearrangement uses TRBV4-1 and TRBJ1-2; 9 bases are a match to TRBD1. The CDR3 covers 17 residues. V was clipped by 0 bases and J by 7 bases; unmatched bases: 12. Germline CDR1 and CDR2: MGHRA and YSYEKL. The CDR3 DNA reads TGCGCCAGCAGCCAAGAGGGGACAGGGCCTGGTATAGGTGGCTACACCTTC. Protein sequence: CASSQEGTGPGIGGYTF.

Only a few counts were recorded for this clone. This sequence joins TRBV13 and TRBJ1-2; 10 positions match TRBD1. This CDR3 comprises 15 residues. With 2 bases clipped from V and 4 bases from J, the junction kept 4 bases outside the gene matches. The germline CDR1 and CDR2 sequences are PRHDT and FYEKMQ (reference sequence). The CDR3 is CASSLRGDRGYGYTF. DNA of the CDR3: TGTGCCAGCAGCTTACGGGGGGACAGGGGCTATGGCTACACCTTC.

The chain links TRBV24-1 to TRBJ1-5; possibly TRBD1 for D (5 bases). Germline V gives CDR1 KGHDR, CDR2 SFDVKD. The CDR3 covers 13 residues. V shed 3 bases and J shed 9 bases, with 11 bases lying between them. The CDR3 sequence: CATSDGGVGPQHF. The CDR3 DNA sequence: TGTGCCACCAGTGATGGGGGGGTGGGGCCCCAGCATTTT.

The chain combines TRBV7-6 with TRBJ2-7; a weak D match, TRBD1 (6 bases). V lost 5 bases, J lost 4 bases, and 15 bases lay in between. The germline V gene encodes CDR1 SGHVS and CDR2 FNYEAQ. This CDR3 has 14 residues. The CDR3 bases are TGTGCCAGCAGCGAGCAGGGGCTCCCTTACGAGCAGTACTTC. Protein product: CASSEQGLPYEQYF.

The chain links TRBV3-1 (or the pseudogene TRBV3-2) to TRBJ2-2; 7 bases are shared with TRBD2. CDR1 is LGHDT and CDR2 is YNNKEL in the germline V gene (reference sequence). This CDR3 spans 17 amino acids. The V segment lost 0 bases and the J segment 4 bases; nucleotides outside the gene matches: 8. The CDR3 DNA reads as TGTGCCAGCAGCCAAGATCTCCGGGGGAGGGGCACCGGGGAGCTGTTTTTT. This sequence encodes CASSQDLRGRGTGELFF.

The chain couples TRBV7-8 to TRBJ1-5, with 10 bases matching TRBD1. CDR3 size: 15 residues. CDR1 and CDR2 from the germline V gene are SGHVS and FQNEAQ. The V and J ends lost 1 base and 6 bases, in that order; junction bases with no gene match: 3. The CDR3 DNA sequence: TGTGCCAGCAGCTTAGGGACAGGGGGACCTCAGCCCCAGCATTTT. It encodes CASSLGTGGPQPQHF.

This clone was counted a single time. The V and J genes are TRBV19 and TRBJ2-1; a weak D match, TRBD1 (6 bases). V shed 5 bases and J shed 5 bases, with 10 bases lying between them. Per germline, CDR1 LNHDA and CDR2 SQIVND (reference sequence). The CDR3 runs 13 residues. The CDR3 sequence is CASSRGTNNEQFF. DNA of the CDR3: TGTGCCAGTAGTCGAGGGACAAACAATGAGCAGTTCTTC.

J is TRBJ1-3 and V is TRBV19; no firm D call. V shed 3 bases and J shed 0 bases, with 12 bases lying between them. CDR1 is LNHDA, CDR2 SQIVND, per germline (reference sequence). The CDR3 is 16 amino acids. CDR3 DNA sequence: TGTGCCAGTAGTATCATCGGCGGAAGCTCTGGAAACACCATATATTTT. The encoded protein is CASSIIGGSSGNTIYF.

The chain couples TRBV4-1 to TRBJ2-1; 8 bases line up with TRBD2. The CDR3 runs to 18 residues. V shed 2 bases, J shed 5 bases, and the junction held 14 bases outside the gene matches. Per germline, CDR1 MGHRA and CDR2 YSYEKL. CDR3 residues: CASSQPSGGARGHNEQFF. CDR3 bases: TGCGCCAGCAGCCAACCATCGGGGGGGGCGCGGGGACACAATGAGCAGTTCTTC.

The CDR3 loop is CASSLVSGPNYGYTF. In nucleotides, the CDR3 is TGTGCCAGCAGCTTAGTTTCCGGTCCTAACTATGGCTACACCTTC. This chain joins TRBV7-2 and TRBJ1-2; D gene uncertain. V dropped 1 base and J dropped 0 bases, with 9 bases sitting between them. Germline V gene sequence: CDR1 SGHTA, CDR2 FQGNSA. There are 15 residues in the CDR3.

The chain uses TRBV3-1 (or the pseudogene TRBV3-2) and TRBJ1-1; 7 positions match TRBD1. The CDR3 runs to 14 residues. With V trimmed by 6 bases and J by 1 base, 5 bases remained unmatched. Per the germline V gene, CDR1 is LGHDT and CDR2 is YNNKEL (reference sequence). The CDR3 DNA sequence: TGTGCCAGCAGTCGGGACAGCCGGAACACTGAAGCTTTCTTT. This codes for CASSRDSRNTEAFF.

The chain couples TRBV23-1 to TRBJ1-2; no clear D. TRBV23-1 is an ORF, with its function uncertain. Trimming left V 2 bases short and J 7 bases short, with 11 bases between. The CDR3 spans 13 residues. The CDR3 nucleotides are TGCGCCAGCAGTCAACAGAGGAGAGGTGGCTACACCTTC. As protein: CASSQQRRGGYTF.

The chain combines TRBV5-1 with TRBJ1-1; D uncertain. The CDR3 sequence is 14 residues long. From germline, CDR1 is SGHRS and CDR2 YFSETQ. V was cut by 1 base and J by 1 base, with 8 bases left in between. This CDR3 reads CASSLRESNTEAFF. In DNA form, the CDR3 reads TGCGCCAGCAGCTTGCGGGAGTCGAACACTGAAGCTTTCTTT.

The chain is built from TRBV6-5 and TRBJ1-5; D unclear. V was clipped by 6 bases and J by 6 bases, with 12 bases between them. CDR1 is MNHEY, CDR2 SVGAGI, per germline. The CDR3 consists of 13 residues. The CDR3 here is CASSRVGGQPQHF. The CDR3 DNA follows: TGTGCCAGCAGCCGGGTCGGCGGTCAGCCCCAGCATTTT.

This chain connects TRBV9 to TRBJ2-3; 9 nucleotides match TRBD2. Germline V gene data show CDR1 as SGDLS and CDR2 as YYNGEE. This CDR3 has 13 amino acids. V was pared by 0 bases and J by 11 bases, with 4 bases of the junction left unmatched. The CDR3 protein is CASSVGLAALQYF. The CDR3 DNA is TGTGCCAGCAGCGTAGGACTAGCGGCTTTGCAGTATTTT. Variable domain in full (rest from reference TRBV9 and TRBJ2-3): DSGVTQTPKHLITATGQRVTLRCSPRSGDLSVYWYQQSLDQGLQFLIQYYNGEERAKGNILERFSAQQFPDLHSELNLSSLELGDSALYFCASSVGLAALQYFGPGTRLTVL.

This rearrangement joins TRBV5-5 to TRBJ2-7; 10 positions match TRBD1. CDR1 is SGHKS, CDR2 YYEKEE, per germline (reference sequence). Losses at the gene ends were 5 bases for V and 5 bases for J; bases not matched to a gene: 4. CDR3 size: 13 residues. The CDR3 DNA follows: TGTGCCAGCAGATCCGGGACAGGGGACGAGCAGTACTTC. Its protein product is CASRSGTGDEQYF.